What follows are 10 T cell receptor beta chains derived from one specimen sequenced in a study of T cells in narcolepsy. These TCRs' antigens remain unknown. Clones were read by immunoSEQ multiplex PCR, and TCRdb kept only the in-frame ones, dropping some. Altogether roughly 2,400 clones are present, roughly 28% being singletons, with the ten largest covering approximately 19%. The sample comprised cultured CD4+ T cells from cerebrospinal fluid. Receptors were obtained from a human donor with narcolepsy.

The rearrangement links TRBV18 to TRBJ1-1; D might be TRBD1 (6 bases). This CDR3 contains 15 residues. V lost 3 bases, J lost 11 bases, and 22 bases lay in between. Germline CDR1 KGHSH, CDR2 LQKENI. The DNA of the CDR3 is TGTGCCAGCTCACCCCTTCCCATAGGGGGGAGCGAGGCTTTCTTT. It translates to CASSPLPIGGSEAFF.

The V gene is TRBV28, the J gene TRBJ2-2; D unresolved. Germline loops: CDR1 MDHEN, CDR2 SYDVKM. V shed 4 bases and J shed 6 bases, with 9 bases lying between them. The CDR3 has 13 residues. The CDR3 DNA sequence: TGTGCCAGCAGTTGGGGTAACCCCGGGGAGCTGTTTTTT. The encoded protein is CASSWGNPGELFF. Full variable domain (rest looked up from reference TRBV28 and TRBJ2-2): DVKVTQSSRYLVKRTGEKVFLECVQDMDHENMFWYRQDPGLGLRLIYFSYDVKMKEKGDIPEGYSVSREKKERFSLILESASTNQTSMYLCASSWGNPGELFFGEGSRLTVL.

This chain's CDR3 is CASSEAPPNSPLHF. The DNA of the CDR3 is TGTGCCAGCAGTGAGGCTCCCCCGAATTCACCCCTCCACTTT. The V gene is TRBV6-5, the J gene TRBJ1-6, with D unclear. V was pared by 5 bases and J by 7 bases, with 12 bases between. This CDR3 has 14 amino acids. Germline V gives CDR1 MNHEY, CDR2 SVGAGI.

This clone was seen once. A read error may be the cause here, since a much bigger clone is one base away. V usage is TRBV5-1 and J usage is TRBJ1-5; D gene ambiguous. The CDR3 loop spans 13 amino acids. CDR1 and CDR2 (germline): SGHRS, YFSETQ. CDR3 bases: TGCGCCTGCAGCTTAGAAGGCGGGCAGCCCCAGCATTTT. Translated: CACSLEGGQPQHF.

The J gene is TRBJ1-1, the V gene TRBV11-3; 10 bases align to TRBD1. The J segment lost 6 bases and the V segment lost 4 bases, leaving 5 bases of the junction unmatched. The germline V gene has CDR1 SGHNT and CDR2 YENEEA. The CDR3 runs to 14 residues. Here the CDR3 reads CASSWDRGKAEAFF. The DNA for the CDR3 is TGTGCCAGCAGCTGGGACAGGGGAAAGGCTGAAGCTTTCTTT.

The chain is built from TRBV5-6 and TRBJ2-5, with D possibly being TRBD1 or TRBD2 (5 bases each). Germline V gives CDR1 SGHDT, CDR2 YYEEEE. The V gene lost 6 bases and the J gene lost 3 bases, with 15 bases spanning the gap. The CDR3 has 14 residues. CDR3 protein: CASNLWGRKETQYF. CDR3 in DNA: TGTGCCAGCAACCTCTGGGGACGGAAAGAGACCCAGTACTTC.

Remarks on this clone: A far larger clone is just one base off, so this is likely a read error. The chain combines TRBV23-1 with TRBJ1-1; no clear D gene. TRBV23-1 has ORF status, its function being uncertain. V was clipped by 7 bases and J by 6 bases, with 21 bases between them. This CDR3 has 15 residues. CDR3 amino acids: CASTLTGRRKPEAFF. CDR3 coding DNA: TGCGCCAGCACTCTAACCGGGCGCCGGAAACCTGAAGCTTTCTTT.

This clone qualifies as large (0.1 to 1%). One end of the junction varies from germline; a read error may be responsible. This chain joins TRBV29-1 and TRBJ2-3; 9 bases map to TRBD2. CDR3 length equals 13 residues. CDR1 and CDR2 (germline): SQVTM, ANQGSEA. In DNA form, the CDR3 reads TGTTGTTGTCTAGCGGGGAAAACAGATACGCAGTATTTT. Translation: CCCLAGKTDTQYF.

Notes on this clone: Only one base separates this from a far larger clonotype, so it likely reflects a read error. DNA for the CDR3: TGTGCCTGTAGTACAAAAGGGCAGCCTGGGGCCAACGTCCTGACTTTC. Encoded protein: CACSTKGQPGANVLTF. The gene calls are TRBV19 and TRBJ2-6; unclear D gene. The V gene's germline CDR1 is LNHDA and CDR2 SQIVND (reference sequence). CDR3 length equals 16 residues. Full variable domain (missing parts from reference TRBV19 and TRBJ2-6): DGGITQSPKYLFRKEGQNVTLSCEQNLNHDAMYWYRQDPGQGLRLIYYSQIVNDFQKGDIAEGYSVSREKKESFPLTVTSAQKNPTAFYLCACSTKGQPGANVLTFGAGSRLTVL.

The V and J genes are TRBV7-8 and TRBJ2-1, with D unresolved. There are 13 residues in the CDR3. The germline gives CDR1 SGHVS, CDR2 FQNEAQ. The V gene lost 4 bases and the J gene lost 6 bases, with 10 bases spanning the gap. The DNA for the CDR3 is TGTGCCAGCAGCTGGAAGGGCCTCAATGAGCAGTTCTTC. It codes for CASSWKGLNEQFF.